These 5 T cell receptor beta chains share one sample of origin, sequenced in a study of shared clonotypes between healthy human individuals (dated by TCRdb to 2020 to 2022). Library generation was performed with the immunoSEQ multiplex PCR assay. In its TCRdb copy, this immuneACCESS table keeps in-frame sequences only and misses some clones. Where compared with another copy, unresolved V genes explain less than half of these, and the others have no known cause. The sample data list about 2.3 million clones, and approximately 95% of these were observed just once. Of the sample, under 0.45% falls within the top ten clones. Material for sequencing was naive CD4+ T cells from PBMCs. This specimen's cell subset or site label, per the study, means: CD45RA+ positively selected. These receptors were collected from a man aged 18 to 30 in good health. Some clones in this sample may be carry-over from other donors' samples.

This clone was observed once. This chain connects TRBV27 to TRBJ2-7; 7 bases fit TRBD2. The CDR3 loop spans 15 amino acids. Trimming cost V 4 bases and J 3 bases; bases outside gene matches: 9. CDR1 and CDR2 (germline): MNHEY, SMNVEV (reference sequence). DNA of the CDR3: TGTGCCAGCAGTTCTTTCCCTTCTAGCGGCTACGAGCAGTACTTC. Translating gives CASSSFPSSGYEQYF.

The V gene is TRBV28, the J gene TRBJ2-1; 7 bases agree with TRBD2. CDR3 length: 16 amino acids. V dropped 6 bases and J dropped 1; count of bases not matched to a gene: 9. Germline loops: CDR1 MDHEN, CDR2 SYDVKM. The chain's CDR3 is CASSPWEGRSYNEQFF. The DNA of the CDR3 is TGTGCCAGCAGCCCCTGGGAGGGAAGGTCCTACAATGAGCAGTTCTTC.

The chain combines TRBV5-1 with TRBJ2-2, with a possible D match to TRBD1 (5 bases). The V and J ends lost 4 bases and 6 bases respectively, with 10 bases between them. The CDR3 consists of 13 residues. Germline V gene lookup returns CDR1 SGHRS and CDR2 YFSETQ. The CDR3 spells CASSARASGELFF. In DNA, the CDR3 is TGCGCCAGCAGCGCCAGGGCTTCCGGGGAGCTGTTTTTT.

Regarding this clone: Distinct nucleotide sequences in the sample also encode this CDR3. J is TRBJ2-3 and V is TRBV5-1; possible D gene TRBD1, 5 bases. V dropped 2 bases and J dropped 2 bases, with 9 bases sitting between them. Germline values: CDR1 SGHRS, CDR2 YFSETQ. The CDR3 sequence is 14 residues long. Here the CDR3 reads CASSFSGYTDTQYF. The CDR3 DNA sequence: TGCGCCAGCAGCTTTTCAGGGTACACAGATACGCAGTATTTT. Drawing the rest from reference TRBV5-1 and TRBJ2-3, the complete variable domain is KAGVTQTPRYLIKTRGQQVTLSCSPISGHRSVSWYQQTPGQGLQFLFEYFSETQRNKGNFPGRFSGRQFSNSRSEMNVSTLELGDSALYLCASSFSGYTDTQYFGPGTRLTVL.

V gene TRBV9 combines with J gene TRBJ2-2; D ambiguous. This CDR3 spans 14 amino acids. Trimming stripped 4 bases from V and 3 bases from J, with 10 bases between. Germline values: CDR1 SGDLS, CDR2 YYNGEE. The CDR3 loop reads CASSSRGHTGELFF. In nucleotides, the CDR3 is TGTGCCAGCAGCTCCCGAGGTCACACCGGGGAGCTGTTTTTT. The entire variable domain, with the rest obtained from reference TRBV9 and TRBJ2-2, is as follows: DSGVTQTPKHLITATGQRVTLRCSPRSGDLSVYWYQQSLDQGLQFLIQYYNGEERAKGNILERFSAQQFPDLHSELNLSSLELGDSALYFCASSSRGHTGELFFGEGSRLTVL.